One sample yielded the 7 T cell receptor beta chains listed below, sequenced in a study of a mutant IDH1 vaccine in newly diagnosed glioma. Using immunoSEQ multiplex PCR, the repertoire was profiled, and TCRdb retains in-frame clones only, with some absent. The profile shows about 33,000 clones, 75% to 90% of them singletons. Stated time point: baseline, week 1 (first vaccination visit). As to treatment: pre-vaccination baseline after standard-of-care therapy. The source was PBMCs, collected from a glioma patient treated with radiotherapy, temozolomide or both. These receptors all stem from a woman aged 40 to 50 with glioma.

V gene TRBV6-1 combines with J gene TRBJ1-1; TRBD1 might be the D (5 bases). This CDR3 has 15 residues. Germline CDR1 and CDR2: MNHNS and SASEGT. V was clipped by 0 bases and J by 1 base, with 9 bases between them. The CDR3 loop reads CASSEAGPSNTEAFF. DNA for the CDR3: TGTGCCAGCAGTGAAGCGGGACCGTCGAACACTGAAGCTTTCTTT.

This chain links TRBV7-2 with TRBJ1-2; 8 bases fit TRBD1. The CDR3 covers 11 residues. After removal of 5 bases from V and 8 bases from J, the junction contained 1 base not matched to a gene. Germline V gene data show CDR1 as SGHTA and CDR2 as FQGNSA. The CDR3 DNA reads as TGTGCCAGCAGCGACAGGGGAGGCTACACCTTC. Encoded protein: CASSDRGGYTF.

The chain uses TRBV2 and TRBJ2-7; no definite D call. V lost 1 base, J lost 2 bases, and 6 bases lay in between. The CDR3 length is 13 residues. Germline values: CDR1 SNHLY, CDR2 FYNNEI. CDR3 bases: TGTGCCAGCAGTGAAGACTCCCCCTACGAGCAGTACTTC. Amino acids: CASSEDSPYEQYF.

DNA of the CDR3: TGTGCCAGCAGACAAAGGGAATCCTACGAGCAGTACTTC. It yields the protein CASRQRESYEQYF. This sequence joins TRBV6-5 and TRBJ2-7, with D hard to call. Trimming left V 6 bases short and J 1 base short, with 10 bases between. The CDR3 sequence is 13 residues long. Germline V gene sequence: CDR1 MNHEY, CDR2 SVGAGI.

The chain carries TRBV5-1 and TRBJ2-7, with D possibly being TRBD1 (6 bases). Trimming removed 2 bases at V and 3 bases at J, with 12 bases between. Germline-derived CDR1 and CDR2 are SGHRS and YFSETQ. The CDR3 spans 14 residues. The CDR3 protein is CASSLGDMFYEQYF. Here the CDR3 DNA reads TGCGCCAGCAGCTTAGGGGACATGTTCTACGAGCAGTACTTC.

The CDR3 region is CASSERTVATNEKLFF. CDR3 coding DNA: TGTGCCAGCAGTGAGCGGACAGTGGCAACTAATGAAAAACTGTTTTTT. The chain joins TRBV2 to TRBJ1-4, with a weak D call TRBD1 (6 bases). Germline values: CDR1 SNHLY, CDR2 FYNNEI. V lost 3 bases and J lost 0, with 11 bases in between. The CDR3 runs 16 residues.

This clone was recorded a few times. The chain recombines TRBV2 with TRBJ1-6; D gene ambiguous. Germline assignment: CDR1 SNHLY and CDR2 FYNNEI. Trimming shortened V by 8 bases and J by 0 bases, and 8 bases separated the two germline ends. The CDR3 sequence is 14 residues long. CDR3 sequence: CASGVSSYNSPLHF. CDR3 nucleotide sequence: TGTGCCAGCGGGGTGAGCTCCTATAATTCACCCCTCCACTTT. The full variable domain, with the rest looked up from reference TRBV2 and TRBJ1-6, is EPEVTQTPSHQVTQMGQEVILRCVPISNHLYFYWYRQILGQKVEFLVSFYNNEISEKSEIFDDQFSVERPDGSNFTLKIRSTKLEDSAMYFCASGVSSYNSPLHFGNGTRLTVT.